This T cell receptor beta chain was observed in a study of T-cell memory formation after mild COVID-19 (dated by TCRdb to the early 2020s). For context, the study as a whole: Most TCR sequence clusters were specific to one of the two donors. Longitudinal TCRalpha and TCRbeta repertoire sequencing tracked T-cell clones expanding and contracting after mild COVID-19 in a couple of donors. The cohort was made up of two young adult volunteers, one female and one male, who were previously healthy.

Findings and caveats that apply to the study as a whole: Clones contracting from day 15 to 85 had balanced CD4/CD8 phenotypes, while a second wave expanding from day 15 to 37 was biased towards CD4+. Whether the second-wave clones peaking on day 37 were SARS-CoV-2 specific was not confirmed. Some responding clones were detected in pre-infection memory, which suggested that pre-existing cross-reactive memory T cells had joined the SARS-CoV-2 response. Only a couple of mild cases were covered in the study, and larger cohorts including severe cases with pre-infection samples were considered necessary. Contracting CD4+ clones were found mainly in CM and EM memory subsets, while CD8+ clones were enriched in EMRA.

Turning to this clonotype: What this receptor recognizes is not known. The germline gene is not matched at one end of the junction; a read error may be the cause.

Sequencing was performed on an Illumina NovaSeq 6000. TCRalpha and TCRbeta cDNA libraries were constructed by 5'RACE with constant-segment primers, with sample barcodes and unique molecular identifiers being introduced. RNA was extracted from every sample with Trizol reagent. Library amplification was performed in two PCR steps, and a second sample barcode and Illumina TruSeq adapters were introduced in the second step. Sequencing of libraries was performed on an Illumina NovaSeq with 2 x 150 bp paired-end reads. On the study's bioinformatics: Reads were demultiplexed and collapsed into UMI-guided consensus sequences with migec v1.2.7. Using mixcr v2.1.11, the UMI consensuses were aligned to TRA and TRB V and J templates and assembled into clonotypes. Expanded or contracted clonotypes were those called significant by both edgeR and NoisET, with noise models trained on biological replicates. For edgeR calls, a false discovery rate-adjusted p below 0.01 and a log2 fold-change threshold of 1 were applied. As an exploratory analysis of dynamics, max-normalized trajectories of the 1000 most abundant clonotypes were examined by PCA with hierarchical clustering. Separately sequenced CD4+ and CD8+ repertoires were used to assign the CD4 or CD8 phenotype of responding clones. TCRdb trimmed public reads at Q25 via fastp, called clones via MiXCR and kept in-frame beta chains. Here each entry gathers all rows of one CDR3 protein and keeps the most common genes and DNA. Here the V and J calls rest on TCRdb's processing, not on the authors' analysis. Here the sample has roughly 160,000 distinct CDR3 sequences; over 10% occur a single time. The top ten clonotypes cover about 3.6% of the sample.

Ficoll-Paque density gradient centrifugation was the method used to isolate PBMCs. CDR1 and CDR2 (MNHEY, SMNVEV) derive from the germline V gene (reference sequence). Its CDR3 holds 18 amino acids, cysteine through phenylalanine. Just CDR3 DNA is preserved here, 54 bases in frame from base 1. The chain links TRBV27 with TRBJ2-2; TRBD2 aligns with 16 central bases. The sequencing input was PBMCs or a T cell subset sorted from them (not recorded which). This receptor was taken from a man younger than 30 who had mild COVID-19 (a few samples of this study predate the infection). The sample titles of this study are shuffled in the database, so cell type and time point are left out; the donor was told from shared clones. The sequenced DNA: TGTGCCAGCAGTGGGACTAGCGGGGGGGCATTGAACACCTGGGAGCTGTTTTTT. Protein translation: CASSGTSGGALNTWELFF.